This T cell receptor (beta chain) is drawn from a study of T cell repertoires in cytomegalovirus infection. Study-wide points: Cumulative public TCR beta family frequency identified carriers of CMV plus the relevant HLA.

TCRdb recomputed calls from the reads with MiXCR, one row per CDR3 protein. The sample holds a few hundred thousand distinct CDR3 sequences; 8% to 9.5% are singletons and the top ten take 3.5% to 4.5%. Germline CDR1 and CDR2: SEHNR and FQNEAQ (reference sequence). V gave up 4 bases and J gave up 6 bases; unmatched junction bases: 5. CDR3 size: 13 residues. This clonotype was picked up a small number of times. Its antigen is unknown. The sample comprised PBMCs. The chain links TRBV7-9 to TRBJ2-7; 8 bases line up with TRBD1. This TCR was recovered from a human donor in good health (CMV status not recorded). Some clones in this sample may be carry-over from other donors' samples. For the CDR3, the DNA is TGTGCCAGCAGCTCGGACAGGGTTGGCGAGCAGTACTTC. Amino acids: CASSSDRVGEQYF.